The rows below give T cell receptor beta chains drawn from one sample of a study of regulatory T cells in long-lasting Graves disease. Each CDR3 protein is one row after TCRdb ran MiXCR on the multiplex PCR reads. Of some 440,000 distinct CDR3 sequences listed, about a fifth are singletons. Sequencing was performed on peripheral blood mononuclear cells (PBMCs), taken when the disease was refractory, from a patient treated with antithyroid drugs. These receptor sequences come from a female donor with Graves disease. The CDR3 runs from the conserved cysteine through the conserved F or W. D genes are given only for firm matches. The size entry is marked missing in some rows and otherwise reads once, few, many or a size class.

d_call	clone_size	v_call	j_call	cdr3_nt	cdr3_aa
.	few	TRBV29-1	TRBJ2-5	TGCAGCGTTCAGCGGCAGCCTGGTGAGACCCAGTACTTC	CSVQRQPGETQYF
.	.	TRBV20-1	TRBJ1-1	TGCAGTGCTAGAAAACAGGGAGAGACTGAAGCTTTCTTT	CSARKQGETEAFF
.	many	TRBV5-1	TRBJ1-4	TGCGCCAGCAGCGAAGGGGGGGATGAAAAACTGTTTTTT	CASSEGGDEKLFF
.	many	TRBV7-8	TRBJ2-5	TGTGCCAGCAGCCTTAGCTCCATAGGAGAGACCCAGTACTTC	CASSLSSIGETQYF
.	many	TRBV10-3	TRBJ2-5	TGTGCCATCAGAGGCGTCCTCCAAGAGACCCAGTACTTC	CAIRGVLQETQYF
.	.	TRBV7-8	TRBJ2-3	TGTGCCAGCAGCGGGGAGGGGGGTTCAGATACGCAGTATTTT	CASSGEGGSDTQYF
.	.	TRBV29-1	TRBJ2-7	TGCAGCGTTAAGCCCAGGGTAGGCGACGAGCAGTACTTC	CSVKPRVGDEQYF
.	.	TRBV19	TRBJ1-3	TGTGCCAGTAGTCCGGGACCATCCTCGGGAAACACCATATATTTT	CASSPGPSSGNTIYF
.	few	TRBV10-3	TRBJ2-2	TGTGCCATCAGTGAGTCTTCCGCCCAGAACACCGGGGAGCTGTTTTTT	CAISESSAQNTGELFF
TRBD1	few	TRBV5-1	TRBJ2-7	TGCGCCAGCAGAACCATGACGGGACAGTTGTACGAGCAGTACTTC	CASRTMTGQLYEQYF
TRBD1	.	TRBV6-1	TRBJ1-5	TGTGCCAGCAGTGAACAGGGGGCGCCCCTCAATCAGCCCCAGCATTTT	CASSEQGAPLNQPQHF
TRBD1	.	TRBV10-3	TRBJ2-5	TGTGCCATCAGTGACCCAAGGGGGCTAGAGACCCAGTACTTC	CAISDPRGLETQYF
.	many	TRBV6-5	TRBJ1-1	TGTGCCAGCAGTTACGATTGGACCCCAACTGAAGCTTTCTTT	CASSYDWTPTEAFF
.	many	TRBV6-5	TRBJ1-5	TGTGCCAGCAGTTCAGTCCGAGAACAGCCCCAGCATTTT	CASSSVREQPQHF
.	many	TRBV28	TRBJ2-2	TGTGCCAGTGGGGTAAACACCGGGGAGCTGTTTTTT	CASGVNTGELFF
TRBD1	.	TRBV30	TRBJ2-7	TGTGCCGGAAACAGGGGCTCCTACGAGCAGTACTTC	CAGNRGSYEQYF
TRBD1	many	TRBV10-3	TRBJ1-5	TGTGCCATCAGTGAGCCCGGACAGGGAAATCAGCCCCAGCATTTT	CAISEPGQGNQPQHF
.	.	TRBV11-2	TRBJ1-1	TGTGCCAGCAGCTTAGGAGGTGAAGTTTTCTTT	CASSLGGEVFF
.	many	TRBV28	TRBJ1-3	TGTGCCAGCCGGCGACAGAGCTCTGGAAACACCATATATTTT	CASRRQSSGNTIYF
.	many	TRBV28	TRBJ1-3	TGTGCCAGCAGTTTCTCCGGGGGGGACACCATATATTTT	CASSFSGGDTIYF
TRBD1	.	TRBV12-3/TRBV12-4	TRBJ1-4	TGTGCCAGCAGTTACGGGACAGGAGGAAATGAAAAACTGTTTTTT	CASSYGTGGNEKLFF
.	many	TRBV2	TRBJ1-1	TGTGCCAGCAGTCTCTACAGGGCAGACACTGAAGCTTTCTTT	CASSLYRADTEAFF
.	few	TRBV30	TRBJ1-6	TGTGCCTGGAAGGAGGGACTCCAAGGTGGATCCTATAATTCACCCCTCCACTTT	CAWKEGLQGGSYNSPLHF
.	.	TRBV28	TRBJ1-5	TGTGCCAGCAGTACGTTAGGGCCCCAGCATTTT	CASSTLGPQHF
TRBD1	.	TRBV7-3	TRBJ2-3	TGTGCCAGCAGCCGGACAGGGACCCCAGATACGCAGTATTTT	CASSRTGTPDTQYF
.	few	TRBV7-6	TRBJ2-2	TGTGCCAGCAGCTTAGTAGGAGGGGACACCGGGGAGCTGTTTTTT	CASSLVGGDTGELFF